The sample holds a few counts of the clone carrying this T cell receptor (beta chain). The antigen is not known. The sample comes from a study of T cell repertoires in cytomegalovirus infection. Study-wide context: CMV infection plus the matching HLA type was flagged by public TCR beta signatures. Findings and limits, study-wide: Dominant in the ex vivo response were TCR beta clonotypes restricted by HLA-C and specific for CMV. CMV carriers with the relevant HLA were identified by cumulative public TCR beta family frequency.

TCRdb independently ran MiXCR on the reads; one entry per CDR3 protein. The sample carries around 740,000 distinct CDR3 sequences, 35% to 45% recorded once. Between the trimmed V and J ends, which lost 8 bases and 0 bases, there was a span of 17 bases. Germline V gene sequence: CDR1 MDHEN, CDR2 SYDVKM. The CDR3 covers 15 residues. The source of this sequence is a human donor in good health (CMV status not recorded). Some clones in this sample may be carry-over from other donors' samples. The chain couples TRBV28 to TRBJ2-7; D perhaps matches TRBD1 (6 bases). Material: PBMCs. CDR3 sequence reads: CASYPSDRSSYEQYF. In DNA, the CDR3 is TGTGCCAGCTATCCGTCGGACAGAAGCTCCTACGAGCAGTACTTC. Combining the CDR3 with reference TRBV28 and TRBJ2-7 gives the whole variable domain DVKVTQSSRYLVKRTGEKVFLECVQDMDHENMFWYRQDPGLGLRLIYFSYDVKMKEKGDIPEGYSVSREKKERFSLILESASTNQTSMYLCASYPSDRSSYEQYFGPGTRLTVT.